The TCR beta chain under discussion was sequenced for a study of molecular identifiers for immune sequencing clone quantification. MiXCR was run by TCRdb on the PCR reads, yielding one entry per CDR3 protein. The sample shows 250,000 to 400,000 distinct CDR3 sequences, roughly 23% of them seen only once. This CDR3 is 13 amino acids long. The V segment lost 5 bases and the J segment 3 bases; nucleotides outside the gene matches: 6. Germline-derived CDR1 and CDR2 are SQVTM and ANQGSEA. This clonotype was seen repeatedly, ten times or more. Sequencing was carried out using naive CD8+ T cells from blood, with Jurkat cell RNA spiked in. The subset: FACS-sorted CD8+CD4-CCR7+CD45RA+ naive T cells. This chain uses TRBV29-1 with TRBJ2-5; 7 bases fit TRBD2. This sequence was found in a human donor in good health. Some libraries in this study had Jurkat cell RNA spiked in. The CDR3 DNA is TGCAGCGTTTGCCCTGGACTAGAAGAGACCCAGTACTTC. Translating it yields CSVCPGLEETQYF. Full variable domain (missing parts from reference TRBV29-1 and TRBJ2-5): SAVISQKPSRDICQRGTSLTIQCQVDSQVTMMFWYRQQPGQSLTLIATANQGSEATYESGFVIDKFPISRPNLTFSTLTVSNMSPEDSSIYLCSVCPGLEETQYFGPGTRLLVL.